This T cell receptor (beta chain) was recorded in a study of CD4 T cells in relation to SARS-CoV-2 and coronaviruses. The study, taken as a whole, reports: SARS-CoV-2-driven expansion was significantly weaker in crossreactive than monoreactive clones.

This clone has just one count. The antigen is undetermined. CDR3 length: 14 amino acids. The V segment lost 7 bases and the J segment 5 bases; nucleotides outside the gene matches: 8. CDR1 and CDR2 (germline): ENHRY, SYGVKD. Produced via immunoSEQ multiplex PCR; TCRdb's table is partial and in-frame only. Counted here are some 60,000 clones, about 92% occurring once; the ten biggest clones make up roughly 0.37%. Sequencing was done on a sample of naive CD4+ T cells from PBMCs. The subset is: naive CD4+ T cells isolated by negative enrichment. V is TRBV10-3 and J is TRBJ2-1, with TRBD1 identical over 7 bases. This TCR was sampled from an adult with COVID-19. The CDR3 reads CAINSGTVDNEQFF. CDR3 DNA sequence: TGTGCCATCAACTCCGGGACAGTTGACAATGAGCAGTTCTTC.